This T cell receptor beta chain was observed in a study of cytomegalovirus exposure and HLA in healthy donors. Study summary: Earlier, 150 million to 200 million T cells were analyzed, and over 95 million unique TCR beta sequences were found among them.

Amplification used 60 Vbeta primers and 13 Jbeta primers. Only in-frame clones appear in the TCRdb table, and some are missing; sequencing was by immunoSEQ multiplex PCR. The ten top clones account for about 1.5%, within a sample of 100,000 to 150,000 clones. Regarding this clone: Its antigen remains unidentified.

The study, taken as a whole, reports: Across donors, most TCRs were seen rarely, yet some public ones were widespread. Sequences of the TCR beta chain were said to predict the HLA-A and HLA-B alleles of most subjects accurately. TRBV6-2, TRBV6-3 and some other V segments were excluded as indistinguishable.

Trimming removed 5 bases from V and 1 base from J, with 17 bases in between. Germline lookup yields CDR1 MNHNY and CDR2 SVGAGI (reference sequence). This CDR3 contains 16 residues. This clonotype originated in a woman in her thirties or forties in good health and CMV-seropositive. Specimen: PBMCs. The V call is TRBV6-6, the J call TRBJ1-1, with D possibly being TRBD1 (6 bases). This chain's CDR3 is CASSHSSQGWNTEAFF. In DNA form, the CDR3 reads TGTGCCAGCAGTCATTCTTCACAGGGTTGGAACACTGAAGCTTTCTTT.